This paragraph reports one T cell receptor (beta chain). The antigen is unknown. Naive CD8 populations comprised CD45RO-negative cells positively selected for CCR7, excluding terminally differentiated effector memory CD45RA+ cells. Each PCR replicate from the sorted subsets contained around 0.2 ug DNA, which is about 30,000 T cell genomes. The repertoire was sequenced with immunoSEQ multiplex PCR; TCRdb's copy has only in-frame clones and lacks some. The table lists a few million clones, 93% of them singletons. V lost 4 bases, J lost 4 bases, and 19 bases lay in between. This CDR3 has 17 residues. Germline lookup yields CDR1 SGHTA and CDR2 FQGNSA. The sample originates from a study of shared clonotypes between healthy human individuals. Points from the study as a whole: What naive subsets generally showed was a larger estimated richness than memory subsets showed. Clonotypes which were not shared had lower generation probabilities than clonotypes that all four donors shared.

The chain carries TRBV7-2 and TRBJ1-4; D unresolved. This sequence was found in a young man in good health. Some clones in this sample may be carry-over from other donors' samples. Sequenced material: naive CD8+ T cells from PBMCs. The CDR3 sequence is CASSSPGLGLINEKLFF. CDR3 coding DNA: TGTGCCAGCAGCTCCCCCGGTTTAGGGCTGATTAATGAAAAACTGTTTTTT.